This T cell receptor (beta chain) was sequenced in a study of brain T cells in children with intractable seizures. Study results and caveats: Patients' HCMV serostatus was unknown; virus specificity rests on CDR3 similarity alone. Pre-surgery blood may have been undersampled, hiding some clones.

This table comes from immunoSEQ multiplex PCR, and its TCRdb copy is limited to in-frame clones, with some not included. The repertoire has 88,000 or so clones, around nine tenths of them found once; the top ten carry around 24%. In the case of this clone: What it binds is unknown.

Surgery cases with the highest brain T cell transcript signatures were chosen for sequencing. This material consisted of peripheral blood, taken at surgery. This clonotype was obtained from a girl aged 2 to 9 with Rasmussen encephalitis and intractable seizures.

In DNA, the CDR3 is TGTGCCAGCAGTTTGGGACTGCAAGAGACCCAGTACTTC. Amino acid sequence: CASSLGLQETQYF. The chain links TRBV27 to TRBJ2-5, with D perhaps TRBD2 (6 bases). The CDR3 runs to 13 residues. Germline CDR1 and CDR2: MNHEY and SMNVEV (reference sequence). V shed 3 bases and J shed 2 bases, with 7 bases lying between them.